This T cell receptor (beta chain) was sequenced during a study of cytomegalovirus exposure and HLA in healthy donors. Study-wide results and limits: In an earlier analysis, in about 530 donors, most V segments appeared productive either ~87% or ~30% of the time.

PCR involved 60 Vbeta and 13 Jbeta primers. Only in-frame clones appear in the TCRdb table, and some are missing; sequencing was by immunoSEQ multiplex PCR. The repertoire holds under 200,000 clones, with roughly 85% as singletons. Germline lookup yields CDR1 LNHDA and CDR2 SQIVND (reference sequence). The CDR3 spans 20 residues. Germline trimming cut 4 bases from V and 1 base from J; bases unmatched to any gene: 15. Points on this clone: Its antigen remains unknown.

The material sequenced was PBMCs. The TCR comes from a woman in her fifties or sixties in good health and CMV-seronegative. The chain is built from TRBV19 and TRBJ2-3; 12 bases fit TRBD2. The chain's CDR3 is CASSTEGPSGRVFGTDTQYF. In DNA form, the CDR3 reads TGTGCCAGTAGTACAGAGGGGCCTAGCGGGAGGGTCTTCGGCACAGATACGCAGTATTTT.